Listed here is a single T cell receptor beta chain. Its antigen is currently not known. The record has no base qualities; no much larger clone is one base away. This sample stems from a study of a mutant IDH1 vaccine in newly diagnosed glioma (dated by TCRdb to the early 2020s). In the study overall: Vaccination began 4-6 weeks after radiotherapy alone, or alongside temozolomide cycles in the chemotherapy-containing groups. For exploratory analyses, approximately 25 treated patients had longitudinal TCRB deep sequencing done wherever samples were available. The week-35 safety follow-up was designated visit V12, and the week-47 end of study was designated visit V13. Peripheral blood samples were drawn at six visits, namely V03 (baseline), V05, V07, V10, V12 and V13. Before enrollment, patients had received standard therapy of radiotherapy alone, temozolomide alone, or radiochemotherapy with temozolomide; most received the combination. Of the 32 patients who were treated, about 62% were male and around 38% were female, and the mean age was about 37 years. Beyond this particular receptor, the publication reports: Immune responses induced by the vaccine were seen in over 80% of patients across multiple MHC alleles. Availability determined which PBMC samples were chosen for TCRB deep sequencing. According to the authors, sample limitations meant that analyses of patient blood samples could not be reproduced. Changes in the top peripheral T cell clonotypes picked up by TCRB sequencing did not appear to be linked to pseudoprogression.

The library relied on the immunoSEQ multiplex PCR assay. Rearranged TCR beta chain sequences were amplified using the hsTCRB Kit according to the manufacturer's protocol. An Illumina MiSeq was used to sequence the TCRB libraries. In the original analysis: The proprietary platform of the kit vendor was used for demultiplexing, trimming and gene mapping. TCRdb carries this immuneACCESS record with in-frame sequences only. Its versions omit some clonotypes, under half of them owing to an unresolved V gene in the studies checked, with the rest unexplained. From that table come the V and J calls and clone size; the DNA was used to work out D and trimming. This sample is represented by some 50,000 clones; about 92% of them were singletons. The ten largest account for less than 2.5% of the sample. Per the publication, the time point label means: week 35, safety follow-up. Each vaccine dose, consisting of 300 ug of a 20-mer mutant IDH1 peptide in Montanide, was administered subcutaneously with topical imiquimod. Patients received eight vaccinations in weeks 1, 3, 5, 7, 11, 15, 19 and 23, corresponding to visits V03 through V10. All donors had newly diagnosed IDH1-mutant astrocytomas of WHO grade 3 or 4 that showed loss of nuclear ATRX. The samples were drawn from NOA16, a multicentre, single-arm, open-label phase I trial in Germany that tested a mutant IDH1 peptide vaccine in humans for the first time. Genomic DNA for TCRB sequencing was extracted from EDTA blood using the DNeasy Blood and Tissue Kit.

Trimming takes 6 bases from V and 9 bases from J, and the germline ends sit 13 bases apart. The CDR3 contains 12 residues, cysteine and phenylalanine counted. Only CDR3 DNA remains: 36 bases, in frame from the first base. From the germline V gene (reference sequence), CDR1 is MNHNY and CDR2 is SVGAGI. This TCR was sampled from a man aged 50 to 59 with glioma. Sequenced here: PBMCs, sampled from a glioma patient whose treatment included an IDH1 peptide vaccine. Here the chain combines TRBV6-6 and TRBJ2-3, and TRBD2 may be the D gene, going by 5 matching bases. The CDR3 region reads CASSRTGRTQYF. The DNA sequence reads TGTGCCAGCAGCCGCACGGGAAGGACGCAGTATTTT.